These 20 T cell receptor beta chains came from one sample sequenced in a study of T cell repertoires in cytomegalovirus infection. No antigen has been identified for these receptors. Using its own MiXCR run on the reads, TCRdb lists one record per CDR3 protein. Among approximately 110,000 distinct CDR3 sequences listed, roughly a third were seen once. The sample in question was CD8+ T cells from cultured PBMCs, obtained from culture after CMV antigen stimulation. The receptors derive from a human donor in good health (CMV status not recorded). Some clones in this sample may be carry-over from other donors' samples.

This clonotype is a singleton in its sample. The V and J genes are TRBV6-1 and TRBJ2-5; 8 positions match TRBD2. The CDR3 is 17 amino acids. CDR1 and CDR2 from the germline V gene are MNHNS and SASEGT. V shed 0 bases and J 0 bases; nucleotides not matched to a gene: 6. The CDR3 spells CASSEADVAGYQETQYF. CDR3 coding DNA: TGTGCCAGCAGTGAAGCCGACGTAGCGGGATACCAAGAGACCCAGTACTTC.

The CDR3 DNA follows: TGTGCCAGCAGTTTGACGGACGGGTTTAATGAAAAACTGTTTTTT. As protein: CASSLTDGFNEKLFF. The V and J genes are TRBV6-5 and TRBJ1-4, with D unresolved. The CDR3 runs to 15 residues. The ends were cut back, 4 bases at V and 4 bases at J, with 13 bases in the middle. From germline, CDR1 is MNHEY and CDR2 SVGAGI.

This chain links TRBV6-6 with TRBJ2-3; D is possibly TRBD1 (5 bases). V lost 6 bases to trimming and J lost 8 bases, with 9 bases between them. Germline CDR1 and CDR2: MNHNY and SVGAGI (reference sequence). The CDR3 is 11 residues long. The CDR3 DNA is TGTGCCAGCAGGTTAGGGGTTACGCAGTATTTT. Its protein is CASRLGVTQYF.

The DNA for the CDR3 is TGTGCCAGCAGTTTTATGTCGCCGACAGGGGACAATGAGCAGTTCTTC. Protein product: CASSFMSPTGDNEQFF. The genes are TRBV12-3 or TRBV12-4 and TRBJ2-1; the match to TRBD1 covers 8 bases. The V and J ends lost 3 bases and 5 bases, in that order; junction bases with no gene match: 9. The CDR3 totals 16 residues.

The rearrangement joins TRBV19 to TRBJ1-1; D gene uncertain. Germline-derived CDR1 and CDR2 are LNHDA and SQIVND (reference sequence). V gave up 9 bases and J gave up 8 bases, with 10 bases separating them. CDR3 size: 10 residues. The chain's CDR3 is CASVFGEAFF. CDR3 nucleotides: TGTGCCAGCGTGTTTGGCGAAGCTTTCTTT.

The CDR3: CASSPDGLETYEQYF. The CDR3 DNA sequence: TGTGCCAGCAGCCCCGACGGACTTGAGACCTACGAGCAGTACTTC. The rearrangement links TRBV2 to TRBJ2-7; TRBD2 might be the D (5 bases). CDR1 and CDR2 from the germline V gene are SNHLY and FYNNEI. Trimming removed 6 bases from V and 2 bases from J, with 17 bases in between. The CDR3 totals 15 residues.

This clonotype has more than one count but fewer than ten. V usage is TRBV7-6 and J usage is TRBJ1-2; 8 bases fit TRBD1. Looked up from germline, CDR1 is SGHVS and CDR2 is FNYEAQ. V dropped 1 base and J dropped 5; count of bases not matched to a gene: 9. This CDR3 is built from 16 residues. The CDR3 DNA reads as TGTGCCAGCAGCTTAGTCGACAGGGGCACTCTTTATGGCTACACCTTC. This translates into CASSLVDRGTLYGYTF.

This clonotype was seen repeatedly, ten times or more. The rearrangement links TRBV28 to TRBJ2-3, with D tentatively TRBD1 or TRBD2 (5 bases each). This CDR3 is 14 amino acids long. The V gene's germline CDR1 is MDHEN and CDR2 SYDVKM. Trimming took off 7 bases at V and 4 bases at J, with 15 bases between the two ends. CDR3 amino acids: CASTIQGSADTQYF. DNA of the CDR3: TGTGCCAGCACCATTCAGGGTAGCGCAGATACGCAGTATTTT.

This clonotype was detected a few times. This chain links TRBV6-1 with TRBJ1-4, with D unclear. This CDR3 has 14 residues. CDR1 MNHNS and CDR2 SASEGT come from the germline V gene. V lost 4 bases and J lost 4, with 10 bases in between. CDR3: CASSGIGNNEKLFF. CDR3 DNA sequence: TGTGCCAGCAGTGGCATAGGCAATAATGAAAAACTGTTTTTT.

This clonotype was seen a single time. This chain uses TRBV20-1 with TRBJ1-1; TRBD1 is a possible D gene (6 bases). V lost 2 bases and J lost 0, with 10 bases in between. The length of the CDR3 is 14 residues. Germline V gene data show CDR1 as DFQATT and CDR2 as SNEGSKA (reference sequence). The CDR3 loop is CSARPQGLNTEAFF. The CDR3 region has the DNA TGCAGTGCTAGACCACAGGGCCTGAACACTGAAGCTTTCTTT.

There are a few counts of this clonotype. The chain recombines TRBV7-8 with TRBJ1-2; possible D gene TRBD1, 5 bases. The CDR3 spans 15 residues. V was pared by 1 base and J by 4 bases, with 13 bases between. CDR1 and CDR2 from the germline V gene are SGHVS and FQNEAQ. As DNA, the CDR3 is TGTGCCAGCAGCTTAGGAAGGGGTTCTGCCTATGGCTACACCTTC. Encoded protein: CASSLGRGSAYGYTF.

Concerning this clonotype itself: Just one base apart from a much larger clone, this may be a read error. The chain links TRBV2 to TRBJ1-1, with 10 bases matching TRBD1. The trim removed 10 bases at V and 0 bases at J, leaving 8 bases unmatched. Germline lookup yields CDR1 SNHLY and CDR2 FYNNEI. The CDR3 loop spans 15 amino acids. The DNA for the CDR3 is TGTGCCAACAGACCGGGACAGGGGCTGAACACTGAAGCTTTCTTT. Amino acids: CANRPGQGLNTEAFF.

Many counts were recorded for this clonotype. The chain links TRBV7-2 to TRBJ2-7, with D tentatively TRBD2 (5 bases). With 1 base removed from V and 0 bases from J, the gap between germline ends came to 10 bases. The germline gives CDR1 SGHTA, CDR2 FQGNSA. The CDR3 loop spans 15 amino acids. The CDR3, as DNA: TGTGCCAGCAGCTTAGGGGCCGGGATCTCCTACGAGCAGTACTTC. Translation: CASSLGAGISYEQYF.

This clonotype was observed a handful of times. The CDR3 reads CASSSRGDRGTYYEQYF. In DNA, the CDR3 is TGTGCCAGCAGCTCGAGGGGTGACAGGGGGACTTACTACGAGCAGTACTTC. The chain joins TRBV7-4 to TRBJ2-7; 9 bases line up with TRBD1. This CDR3 region has 17 residues. Per germline, CDR1 SGHVT and CDR2 SQSDAQ. V lost 4 bases to trimming and J lost 3 bases; unmatched junction nucleotides: 13. The whole variable domain, remainder taken from reference TRBV7-4 and TRBJ2-7, is GAGVSQSPRYKVAKRGRDVALRCDSISGHVTLYWYRQTLGQGSEVLTYSQSDAQRDKSGRPSGRFSAERPERSVSTLKIQRTEQGDSAVYLCASSSRGDRGTYYEQYFGPGTRLTVT.

The chain employs TRBV27 and TRBJ1-6; D gene ambiguous. From germline, CDR1 is MNHEY and CDR2 SMNVEV (reference sequence). Between the trimmed V and J ends, which lost 5 bases and 0 bases, there was a span of 14 bases. The CDR3 has 17 residues. This CDR3 reads CASSPGPPHSYNSPLHF. In DNA, the CDR3 is TGTGCCAGCAGTCCCGGACCACCTCACTCCTATAATTCACCCCTCCACTTT.

This clonotype was counted many times. The rearrangement joins TRBV7-8 to TRBJ2-5; D remains ambiguous. The CDR3 covers 11 residues. Germline CDR1 and CDR2: SGHVS and FQNEAQ. V shed 7 bases and J shed 5 bases, with 8 bases lying between them. The CDR3 DNA follows: TGTGCCAGCACCCGTGGGGAGACCCAGTACTTC. It yields the protein CASTRGETQYF.

CDR3 sequence reads: CASSYGGEGETQYF. In nucleotides, the CDR3 is TGTGCCAGCAGTTACGGAGGCGAAGGAGAGACCCAGTACTTC. The rearrangement uses TRBV27 and TRBJ2-5; the D gene is possibly TRBD2 (5 bases). The germline V gene has CDR1 MNHEY and CDR2 SMNVEV (reference sequence). The length of the CDR3 is 14 residues. Deletions cut 4 bases from V and 4 bases from J, with 13 bases between.

This clonotype was detected ten times or more. The chain carries TRBV7-8 and TRBJ2-7, with 8 bases identical to TRBD1. From germline, CDR1 is SGHVS and CDR2 FQNEAQ. With V trimmed by 5 bases and J by 6 bases, 12 bases remained unmatched. This CDR3 is 15 amino acids long. CDR3 DNA sequence: TGTGCCAGCAGCCCACGTGGACAGGGTATTGGCGAGCAGTACTTC. It yields the protein CASSPRGQGIGEQYF.

The chain carries TRBV7-4 and TRBJ1-2; 8 nucleotides line up with TRBD1. Germline V lookup: CDR1 SGHVT, CDR2 SQSDAQ. The CDR3 runs to 14 residues. V shed 3 bases and J 6 bases; nucleotides not matched to a gene: 6. CDR3 in DNA: TGTGCCAGCAGCTTTTCCTCGACAGGGGATGGCTACACCTTC. This sequence encodes CASSFSSTGDGYTF.

This clonotype has just a few counts. The V and J genes are TRBV7-2 and TRBJ1-5; D might be TRBD1 (5 bases). V shed 1 base and J shed 3 bases, with 13 bases lying between them. Germline-derived CDR1 and CDR2 are SGHTA and FQGNSA. The length of the CDR3 is 16 residues. Here the CDR3 reads CASSLGRAGTNQPQHF. The DNA of the CDR3 is TGTGCCAGCAGCTTAGGTAGAGCCGGGACCAATCAGCCCCAGCATTTT.